Presented here are 13 T cell receptor beta chains from one specimen sequenced in a study of a mutant IDH1 vaccine in newly diagnosed glioma. Clones were sequenced by immunoSEQ multiplex PCR, and TCRdb holds only the in-frame ones, with some missing. The table includes 82,000 or so clones, approximately 85% detected once. As to time point: week 23, last vaccination. Vaccine doses each comprised 300 ug of mutant IDH1 20-mer peptide, with topical imiquimod. These TCRs are of unknown antigen specificity. This specimen was PBMCs, taken from a glioma patient whose treatment included an IDH1 peptide vaccine. The receptors stem from a man aged 25-45 years with glioma. Some clones in this sample may be carry-over from other donors' samples.

The chain couples TRBV2 to TRBJ2-1; the match to TRBD2 covers 12 bases. CDR1 is SNHLY and CDR2 is FYNNEI in the germline V gene. V lost 6 bases, J lost 7 bases, and 7 bases stayed unmatched. The CDR3 is 15 amino acids. CDR3 sequence: CASRLTSGRANEQFF. The DNA of the CDR3 is TGTGCCAGCAGGTTGACTAGCGGGAGAGCGAATGAGCAGTTCTTC.

The table lists this clone with a few counts. The V call is TRBV18, the J call TRBJ1-1; D gene unclear. CDR1 and CDR2 (germline): KGHSH, LQKENI. Trimming took off 2 bases at V and 0 bases at J, with 7 bases between the two ends. This CDR3 comprises 14 residues. CDR3 DNA sequence: TGTGCCAGCTCACCATCCGGTTTGAACACTGAAGCTTTCTTT. It is translated as CASSPSGLNTEAFF.

The rearrangement links TRBV6-1 to TRBJ2-5, with 7 bases fitting TRBD1. The CDR3 runs to 15 residues. The germline CDR1 and CDR2 sequences are MNHNS and SASEGT. V shed 2 bases, J shed 3 bases, and the junction held 6 bases outside the gene matches. The CDR3 DNA is TGTGCCAGCAGTGAACCAGGGACAGATGAAGAGACCCAGTACTTC. It specifies CASSEPGTDEETQYF.

The V and J genes are TRBV27 and TRBJ2-2, with 11 bases lining up with TRBD1. The CDR3 covers 17 residues. Germline V gene lookup returns CDR1 MNHEY and CDR2 SMNVEV (reference sequence). With 3 bases clipped from V and 5 bases from J, the junction kept 8 bases outside the gene matches. CDR3 nucleotide sequence: TGTGCCAGCAGTTTGAAGTGGGGACAGGGGGTGACCGGGGAGCTGTTTTTT. Protein sequence: CASSLKWGQGVTGELFF.

The V and J genes are TRBV28 and TRBJ2-3; D unclear. CDR1 and CDR2 (germline): MDHEN, SYDVKM. V was pared by 3 bases and J by 5 bases, with 9 bases between. This CDR3 contains 13 residues. CDR3 in DNA: TGTGCCAGCAGTTTGGGAATTAGAGATACGCAGTATTTT. It specifies CASSLGIRDTQYF.

This rearrangement joins TRBV7-8 to TRBJ2-5; 9 nucleotides match TRBD2. The DNA matches TRBJ2-7 better at its end, which makes the J call doubtful. Germline lookup yields CDR1 SGHVS and CDR2 FQNEAQ. This CDR3 has 14 residues. The CDR3 is CASSLRTSVFEQYF. In nucleotides, the CDR3 is TGTGCCAGCAGCTTAAGGACTAGCGTTTTCGAGCAGTACTTC.

The chain links TRBV6-6 to TRBJ1-1, with D unclear. V was trimmed by 6 bases and J by 3 bases, leaving 11 bases between them. Per germline, CDR1 MNHNY and CDR2 SVGAGI (reference sequence). CDR3 length: 13 amino acids. DNA for the CDR3: TGTGCCAGCAGCATCAGAAGCTACACTGAAGCTTTCTTT. Its protein is CASSIRSYTEAFF.

Remarks on this clone: Other nucleotide sequences in the sample specify the same CDR3. V and J are TRBV5-6 and TRBJ2-2, with 8 bases fitting TRBD1. The CDR3 runs to 17 residues. Germline loops: CDR1 SGHDT, CDR2 YYEEEE. V trimming: 2 bases; J trimming: 3 bases; junction bases outside the gene matches: 9. The CDR3 DNA is TGTGCCAGCAGCTTCTTAAAAGGGACAGGAGACACCGGGGAGCTGTTTTTT. Its translation is CASSFLKGTGDTGELFF.

The chain joins TRBV28 to TRBJ2-7; 9 bases fit TRBD1. V lost 1 base to trimming and J lost 4 bases; unmatched junction nucleotides: 11. Germline V CDR1 and CDR2: MDHEN, SYDVKM. The CDR3 is 17 residues long. The chain's CDR3 is CASSLLIGDRAQYEQYF. CDR3 in DNA: TGTGCCAGCAGTTTATTGATAGGGGACAGGGCACAGTACGAGCAGTACTTC. The full variable domain, with the rest looked up from reference TRBV28 and TRBJ2-7, is DVKVTQSSRYLVKRTGEKVFLECVQDMDHENMFWYRQDPGLGLRLIYFSYDVKMKEKGDIPEGYSVSREKKERFSLILESASTNQTSMYLCASSLLIGDRAQYEQYFGPGTRLTVT.

The chain carries TRBV21-1 and TRBJ1-1. TRBV21-1 is reported as a pseudogene. The CDR3 has 14 residues. The CDR3 DNA follows: TGTGCCAGCAGCAAAGGGACTTTGGGGACTGAAGCTTTCTTT. Translated, it gives CASSKGTLGTEAFF.

The rearrangement joins TRBV28 to TRBJ2-7; 7 bases map to TRBD1. The CDR3 sequence is 12 residues long. The germline V gene encodes CDR1 MDHEN and CDR2 SYDVKM. The V gene end was trimmed by 6 bases and the J gene end by 4 bases; junction bases not matched to a gene: 3. For the CDR3, the DNA is TGTGCCAGCAGCGACAGGGTTTACGAGCAGTACTTC. It is translated as CASSDRVYEQYF. Combining the CDR3 with reference TRBV28 and TRBJ2-7 gives the whole variable domain DVKVTQSSRYLVKRTGEKVFLECVQDMDHENMFWYRQDPGLGLRLIYFSYDVKMKEKGDIPEGYSVSREKKERFSLILESASTNQTSMYLCASSDRVYEQYFGPGTRLTVT.

The chain joins TRBV19 to TRBJ1-5; a possible D gene is TRBD1 (6 bases). The CDR3 sequence is 15 residues long. With 1 base removed from V and 5 bases from J, the gap between germline ends came to 12 bases. Germline CDR1 reads LNHDA; CDR2 reads SQIVND (reference sequence). The CDR3 bases are TGTGCCAGTAGTATAGGGGCAGGGGTCCATCAGCCCCAGCATTTT. Protein sequence: CASSIGAGVHQPQHF.

The V gene is TRBV30, the J gene TRBJ1-3; D is possibly TRBD1 (6 bases). With 2 bases removed from V and 1 base from J, the gap between germline ends came to 12 bases. The length of the CDR3 is 15 residues. Germline V gene data show CDR1 as GTSNPN and CDR2 as SVGIG (reference sequence). Here the CDR3 DNA reads TGTGCCTGGAGTACCCGACAGGTTTCTGGAAACACCATATATTTT. It is translated as CAWSTRQVSGNTIYF. The whole variable domain, remainder taken from reference TRBV30 and TRBJ1-3, is SQTIHQWPATLVQPVGSPLSLECTVEGTSNPNLYWYRQAAGRGLQLLFYSVGIGQISSEVPQNLSASRPQDRQFILSSKKLLLSDSGFYLCAWSTRQVSGNTIYFGEGSWLTVV.